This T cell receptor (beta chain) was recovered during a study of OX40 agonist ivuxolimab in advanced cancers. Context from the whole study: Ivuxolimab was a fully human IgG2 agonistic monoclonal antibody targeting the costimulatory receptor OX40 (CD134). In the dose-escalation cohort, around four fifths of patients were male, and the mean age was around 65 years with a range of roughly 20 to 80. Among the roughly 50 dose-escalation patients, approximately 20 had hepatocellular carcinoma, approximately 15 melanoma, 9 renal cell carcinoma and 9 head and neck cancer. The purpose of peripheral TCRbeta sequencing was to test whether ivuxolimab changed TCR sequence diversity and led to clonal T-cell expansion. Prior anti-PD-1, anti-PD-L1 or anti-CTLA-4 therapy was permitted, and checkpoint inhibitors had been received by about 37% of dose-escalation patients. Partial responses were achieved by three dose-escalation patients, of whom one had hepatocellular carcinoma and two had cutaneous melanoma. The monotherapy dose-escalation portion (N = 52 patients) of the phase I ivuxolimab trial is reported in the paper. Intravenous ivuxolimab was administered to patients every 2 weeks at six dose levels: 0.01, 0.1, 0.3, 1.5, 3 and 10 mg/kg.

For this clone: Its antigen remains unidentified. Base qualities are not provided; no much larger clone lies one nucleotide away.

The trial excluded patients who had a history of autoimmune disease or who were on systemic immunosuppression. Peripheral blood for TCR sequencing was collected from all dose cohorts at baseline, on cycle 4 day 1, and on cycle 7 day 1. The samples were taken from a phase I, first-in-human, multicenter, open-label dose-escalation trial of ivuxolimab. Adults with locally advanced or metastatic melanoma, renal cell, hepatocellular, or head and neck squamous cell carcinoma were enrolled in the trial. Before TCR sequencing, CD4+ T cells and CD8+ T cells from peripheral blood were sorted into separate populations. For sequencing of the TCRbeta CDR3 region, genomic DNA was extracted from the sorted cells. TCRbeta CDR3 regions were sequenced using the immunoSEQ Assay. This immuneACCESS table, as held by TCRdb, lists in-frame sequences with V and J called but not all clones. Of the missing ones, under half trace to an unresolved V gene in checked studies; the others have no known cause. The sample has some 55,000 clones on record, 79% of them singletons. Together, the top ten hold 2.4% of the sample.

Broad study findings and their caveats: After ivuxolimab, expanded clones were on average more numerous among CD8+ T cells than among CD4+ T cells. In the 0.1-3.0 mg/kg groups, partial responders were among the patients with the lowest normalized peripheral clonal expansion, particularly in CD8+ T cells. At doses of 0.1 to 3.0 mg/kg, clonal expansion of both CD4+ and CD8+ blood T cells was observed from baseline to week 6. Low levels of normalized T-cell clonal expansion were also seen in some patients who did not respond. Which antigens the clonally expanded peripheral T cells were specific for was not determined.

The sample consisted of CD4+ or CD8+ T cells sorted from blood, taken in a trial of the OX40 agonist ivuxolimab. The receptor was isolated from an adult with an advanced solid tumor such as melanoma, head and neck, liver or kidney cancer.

The nucleotides read TGTGCCAGCAGGAGCCCAGGGAATCGCGAGCAGTACTTC. It is translated as CASRSPGNREQYF. The chain links TRBV6-5 with TRBJ2-7; TRBD1 is perhaps the D gene, given 5 matching bases. The trim is 6 bases for V and 6 bases for J, with a gap of 15 bases between the germline ends. CDR1 and CDR2, per the germline V gene, are MNHEY and SVGAGI. The CDR3 has 13 amino acids, counting the end cysteine and phenylalanine. This entry keeps only the CDR3 DNA: 39 bases, framed from base 1.